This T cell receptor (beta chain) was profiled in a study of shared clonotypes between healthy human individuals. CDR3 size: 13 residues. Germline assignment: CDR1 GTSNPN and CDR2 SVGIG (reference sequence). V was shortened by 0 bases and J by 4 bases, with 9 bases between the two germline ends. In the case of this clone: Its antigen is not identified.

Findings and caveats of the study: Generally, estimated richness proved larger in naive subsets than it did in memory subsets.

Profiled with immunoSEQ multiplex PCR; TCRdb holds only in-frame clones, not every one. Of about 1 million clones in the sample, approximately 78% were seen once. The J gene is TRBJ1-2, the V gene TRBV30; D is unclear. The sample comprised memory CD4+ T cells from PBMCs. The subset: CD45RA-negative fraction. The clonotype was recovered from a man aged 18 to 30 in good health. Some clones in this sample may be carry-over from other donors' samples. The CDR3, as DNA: TGTGCCTGGAGTGTGGATAGTCGCTATGGCTACACCTTC. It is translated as CAWSVDSRYGYTF.